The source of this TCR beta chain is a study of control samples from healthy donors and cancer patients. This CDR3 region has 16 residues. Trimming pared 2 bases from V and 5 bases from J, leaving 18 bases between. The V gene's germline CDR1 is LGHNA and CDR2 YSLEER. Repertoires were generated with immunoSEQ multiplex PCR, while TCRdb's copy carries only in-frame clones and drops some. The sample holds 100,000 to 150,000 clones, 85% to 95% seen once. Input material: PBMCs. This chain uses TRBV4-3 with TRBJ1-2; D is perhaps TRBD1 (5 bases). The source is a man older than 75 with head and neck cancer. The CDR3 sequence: CASSQFFMTAGYGYTF. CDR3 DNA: TGCGCCAGCAGCCAATTTTTCATGACAGCAGGGTATGGCTACACCTTC.